This T cell receptor (beta chain) came from a study of blood T cell repertoires in COVID-19. Study information: The samples span acute and convalescent COVID-19 from the United States, Italy and Spain. Sources were T cells, B-cell-depleted T cells, or PBMCs; the material itself was cDNA or gDNA.

The CDR3 is made up of 21 amino acids. CDR1 and CDR2 (germline): MGHRA, YSYEKL. Unmatched junction bases numbered 15, after V lost 5 bases and J lost 2 bases. Per the original data handling: Estimates of nucleated cell counts were drawn from the amplification of reference gene primers. Repertoires were generated with immunoSEQ multiplex PCR, while TCRdb's copy carries only in-frame clones and drops some. The V and J calls and clone size were taken over from that table, and D and trimming were inferred from the DNA. This sample has several thousand clones; around 85% occur once, and the top ten carry roughly 7.7%.

Input material: peripheral blood. The receptor's source is a human donor in a cohort sampled during active COVID-19. The chain employs TRBV4-1 and TRBJ2-2, with 15 bases lining up with TRBD2. The CDR3 protein is CASSEGTSGRHKTPNTGELFF. CDR3 DNA: TGCGCCAGCAGCGAGGGGACTAGCGGGAGGCACAAGACTCCTAACACCGGGGAGCTGTTTTTT.